This T cell receptor beta chain is drawn from a study of OX40 agonist ivuxolimab in advanced cancers. Data came from immunoSEQ multiplex PCR; TCRdb stores just in-frame clones and leaves some out. The sample consists of tens of thousands of clones, about 85% of them appearing once. This clone appeared a few times. The origin of this receptor is an adult with an advanced solid tumor such as melanoma, head and neck, liver or kidney cancer. The sequencing here drew on CD4+ or CD8+ T cells sorted from blood, taken in a trial of the OX40 agonist ivuxolimab.

This CDR3 reads CASSWGDRDYGYTF. CDR3 sequence (DNA): TGTGCCAGCAGCTGGGGGGACAGGGACTATGGCTACACCTTC. The V call is TRBV5-5, the J call TRBJ1-2, with 9 bases matching TRBD1. V lost 3 bases and J lost 3; bases outside the gene matches: 3. In germline, CDR1 is SGHKS, CDR2 YYEKEE (reference sequence). The CDR3 runs to 14 residues.